This T cell receptor beta chain was captured in a study of T cell responses to AZD1222 COVID-19 vaccine. General study findings and limits: It should be noted that donors were predominantly white British and more often female, and clonal diversity was possibly underestimated.

The ends lost 3 bases at V and 4 bases at J; junction bases unmatched: 6. This CDR3 comprises 15 residues. As to this clone: Its specificity is not known.

Data came from immunoSEQ multiplex PCR; TCRdb stores just in-frame clones and leaves some out. The profile covers roughly 140,000 clones, with about 93% appearing a single time and roughly 5.5% taken by the ten largest. The TCR comes from an adult in good health. J is TRBJ1-5 and V is TRBV6-7; 7 bases are shared with TRBD1. TRBV6-7 is designated an ORF whose function remains uncertain. Material: peripheral blood, obtained on day 0 of AZD1222 vaccination. For the CDR3, the DNA is TGTGCCAGCAGTTATCGGACAGGCCCAAATCAGCCCCAGCATTTT. Protein sequence: CASSYRTGPNQPQHF.